The 9 T cell receptor beta chains given below trace back to one sample, sequenced in a study of T cell clones after liver transplantation. This table comes from immunoSEQ multiplex PCR, and its TCRdb copy is limited to in-frame clones, with some not included. The sample records roughly 17,000 clones, approximately 80% being singletons. The source was CD8+ T cells from blood, collected less than 50 months after liver transplant. The receptor set was obtained from a human patient who received a liver transplant. Some T cells may have originated in the graft donor.

The chain has TRBV5-4 and TRBJ2-1; TRBD2 matches at 10 bases. Germline CDR1 is SGHNT and CDR2 is YYREEE (reference sequence). Unmatched junction bases numbered 10, after V lost 4 bases and J lost 6 bases. The CDR3 length is 16 residues. CDR3 in amino acids: CASSGTSGRAINEQFF. As DNA, the CDR3 is TGTGCCAGCAGCGGAACCAGCGGGAGGGCCATCAATGAGCAGTTCTTC. The whole variable domain, filled in from reference TRBV5-4 and TRBJ2-1, reads ETGVTQSPTHLIKTRGQQVTLRCSSQSGHNTVSWYQQALGQGPQFIFQYYREEENGRGNFPPRFSGLQFPNYSSELNVNALELDDSALYLCASSGTSGRAINEQFFGPGTRLTVL.

The genes are TRBV19 and TRBJ1-5; no reliable D call. Trimming left V 3 bases short and J 0 bases short, with 18 bases between. The germline gives CDR1 LNHDA, CDR2 SQIVND (reference sequence). CDR3 length equals 18 residues. As DNA, the CDR3 is TGTGCCAGTAGTATTTGGTCCAGTCAGTATTATAGCAATCAGCCCCAGCATTTT. Translation gives CASSIWSSQYYSNQPQHF.

This clone was counted only a few times. This chain links TRBV11-2 with TRBJ1-6; 9 bases agree with TRBD1. Germline V lookup: CDR1 SGHAT, CDR2 FQNNGV. V was clipped by 5 bases and J by 2 bases; unmatched bases: 10. The CDR3 totals 18 residues. The CDR3 spells CASSPLRQGVTYNSPLHF. For the CDR3, the DNA is TGTGCCAGCAGCCCGCTCCGACAGGGGGTAACCTATAATTCACCCCTCCACTTT.

The chain links TRBV14 to TRBJ2-7; no firm D call. CDR1 and CDR2 from the germline V gene are SGHDN and FVKESK. Between the trimmed V and J ends, which lost 2 bases and 6 bases, there was a span of 11 bases. This CDR3 spans 13 amino acids. The CDR3 loop is CASSQFSTGEQYF. CDR3 nucleotide sequence: TGTGCCAGCAGCCAATTTTCGACGGGCGAGCAGTACTTC.

The V gene is TRBV6-5, the J gene TRBJ2-1; 13 bases line up with TRBD2. The CDR3 sequence is 15 residues long. The V and J ends lost 2 bases and 7 bases, in that order; junction bases with no gene match: 2. Germline V lookup: CDR1 MNHEY, CDR2 SVGAGI. CDR3 sequence reads: CASSYLGLAGNEQFF. The CDR3 DNA is TGTGCCAGCAGTTACCTGGGACTAGCGGGGAATGAGCAGTTCTTC.

The V and J genes are TRBV10-3 and TRBJ1-3; D uncertain. The CDR3 totals 11 residues. CDR1 ENHRY and CDR2 SYGVKD come from the germline V gene. V was trimmed by 8 bases and J by 7 bases, leaving 9 bases between them. The CDR3 protein is CAIETENTIYF. The DNA of the CDR3 is TGTGCCATCGAGACGGAGAACACCATATATTTT.

This clone is termed medium-sized. The chain recombines TRBV7-3 with TRBJ2-2; D call uncertain. CDR3 length: 12 amino acids. In germline, CDR1 is SGHTA, CDR2 FQGTGA. The V end was cut by 4 bases, the J end by 5 bases, with 5 bases between. CDR3 sequence reads: CASSSETGELFF. Written as DNA, the CDR3 is TGTGCCAGCAGCTCGGAGACCGGGGAGCTGTTTTTT. The full variable domain, rest sourced from reference TRBV7-3 and TRBJ2-2, is GAGVSQTPSNKVTEKGKYVELRCDPISGHTALYWYRQSLGQGPEFLIYFQGTGAADDSGLPNDRFFAVRPEGSVSTLKIQRTERGDSAVYLCASSSETGELFFGEGSRLTVL.

This clone was observed a single time. The V call is TRBV7-9, the J call TRBJ1-3, with D unresolved. The germline V and J ends were trimmed by 5 bases and 8 bases, with 10 bases remaining between them. CDR1 SEHNR and CDR2 FQNEAQ come from the germline V gene (reference sequence). This CDR3 has 12 residues. CDR3 sequence reads: CASSQGGDTIYF. CDR3 bases: TGTGCCAGCAGCCAAGGTGGGGACACCATATATTTT.

The J gene is TRBJ2-7, the V gene TRBV4-2, with D perhaps assigned TRBD1 or TRBD2 (5 bases each). Trimming took 3 bases from V and 7 from J, leaving 13 bases between them. The CDR3 has 13 amino acids. Germline CDR1 is LGHNA and CDR2 is YNFKEQ. The CDR3 loop reads CASSHGDGGEQYF. DNA for the CDR3: TGTGCCAGCAGCCATGGGGACGGTGGGGAGCAGTACTTC.